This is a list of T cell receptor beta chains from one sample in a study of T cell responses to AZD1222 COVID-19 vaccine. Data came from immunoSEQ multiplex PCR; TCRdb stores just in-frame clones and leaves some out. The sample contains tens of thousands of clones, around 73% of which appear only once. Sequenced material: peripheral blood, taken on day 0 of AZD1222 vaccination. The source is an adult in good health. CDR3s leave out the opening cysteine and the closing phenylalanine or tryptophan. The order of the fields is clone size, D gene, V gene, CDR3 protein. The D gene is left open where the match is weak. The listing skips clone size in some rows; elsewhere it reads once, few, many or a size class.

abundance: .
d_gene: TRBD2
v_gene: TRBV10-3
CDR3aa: ATGLAVGGELF

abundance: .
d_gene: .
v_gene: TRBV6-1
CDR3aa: ASSEAGGPGGNQPQH

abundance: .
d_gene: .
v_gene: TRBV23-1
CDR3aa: ASSLWVGGSYNSPLH

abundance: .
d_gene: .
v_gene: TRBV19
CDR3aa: ASSIGVAVNTGELF

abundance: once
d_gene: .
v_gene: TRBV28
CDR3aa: ASSLGGPTNEQF

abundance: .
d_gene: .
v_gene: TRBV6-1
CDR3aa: ASSEWGLLSNEKLF

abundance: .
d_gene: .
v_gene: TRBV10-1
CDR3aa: ASSATGVEWNEAF

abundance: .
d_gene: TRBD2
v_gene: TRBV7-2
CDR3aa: ASSPGLAIDTQY

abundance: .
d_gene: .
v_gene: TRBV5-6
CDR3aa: ASSPNTGLRYEQY

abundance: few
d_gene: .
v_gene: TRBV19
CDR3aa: ATTRTAGNTIY

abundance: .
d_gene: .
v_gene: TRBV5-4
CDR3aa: ASSQGGRGSSTDTQY

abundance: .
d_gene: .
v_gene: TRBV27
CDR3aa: ASSLDLTRPNTQY

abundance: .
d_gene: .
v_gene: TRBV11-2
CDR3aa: ASSSFSGTNYGYT

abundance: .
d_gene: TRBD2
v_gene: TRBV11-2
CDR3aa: ASSLMRGGKITYEQY

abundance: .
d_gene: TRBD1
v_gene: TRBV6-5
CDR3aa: ASSRDRERKGTQY

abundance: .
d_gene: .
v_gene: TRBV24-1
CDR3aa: ATSFRDNEQF

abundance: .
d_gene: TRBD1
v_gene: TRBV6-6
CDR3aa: ASSYPGGWTEAF

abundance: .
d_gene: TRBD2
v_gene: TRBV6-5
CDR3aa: ASSAPSGEGNEQF

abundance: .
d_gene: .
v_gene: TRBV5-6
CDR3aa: ASSWGLDDTGELF

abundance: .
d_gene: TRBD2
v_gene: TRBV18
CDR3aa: ASSPPLTREGAKNIQY

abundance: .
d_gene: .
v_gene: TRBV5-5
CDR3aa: ASSFTGTNTEAF

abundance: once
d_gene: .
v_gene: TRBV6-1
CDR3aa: ASREGLQNYGYT

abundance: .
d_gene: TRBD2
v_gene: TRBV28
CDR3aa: ASSPPGTSGYNEQF

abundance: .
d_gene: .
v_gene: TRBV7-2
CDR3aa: ASSSLGRNYGYT